The 26 T cell receptor beta chains listed next were all sequenced from one sample in a study of blood T cell repertoires in COVID-19. Measured with immunoSEQ multiplex PCR; TCRdb has only the in-frame clones, and not every one. The sample holds 100,000 or so clones, 85% to 95% seen once. The sequenced material came from peripheral blood. The receptors were sampled from a man in his forties or fifties with active COVID-19.

The CDR3 is CASSLAETQYF. CDR3 in DNA: TGTGCCAGCAGCCTAGCTGAGACCCAGTACTTC. This chain joins TRBV2 and TRBJ2-5; D is possibly TRBD2 (5 bases). There are 11 residues in the CDR3. CDR1 SNHLY and CDR2 FYNNEI come from the germline V gene. V was trimmed by 6 bases and J by 5 bases, leaving 7 bases between them.

This chain links TRBV24-1 with TRBJ1-5, with D perhaps matching TRBD1 (5 bases). There are 13 residues in the CDR3. The V end lost 9 bases, the J end lost 3 bases, and 11 bases lay between the germline ends. The germline V gene has CDR1 KGHDR and CDR2 SFDVKD. The CDR3 is CATGDSHNQPQHF. The CDR3 DNA is TGTGCCACCGGCGACAGTCACAATCAGCCCCAGCATTTT.

CDR3 DNA: TGTGCCAGCAGCTTTGGACAGGGTACGGGCTACACCTTC. Protein: CASSFGQGTGYTF. V usage is TRBV7-9 and J usage is TRBJ1-2, with 8 bases aligning to TRBD1. CDR3 length: 13 amino acids. Unmatched junction bases numbered 5, after V lost 3 bases and J lost 8 bases. In germline, CDR1 is SEHNR, CDR2 FQNEAQ (reference sequence).

This chain connects TRBV6-2 or TRBV6-3 to TRBJ2-3; a weak D match, TRBD1 (5 bases). The germline V gene has CDR1 MNHEY and CDR2 SVGEGT. The CDR3 has 17 residues. Trimming stripped 2 bases from V and 4 bases from J, with 19 bases between. The CDR3 nucleotides read TGTGCCAGCAGTTACCCTACAGGACCCTCAAAGCCAGATACGCAGTATTTT. This encodes CASSYPTGPSKPDTQYF.

V and J are TRBV14 and TRBJ1-1; D call uncertain. Trimming pared 2 bases from V and 1 base from J, leaving 5 bases between. The CDR3 consists of 13 residues. The germline V gene encodes CDR1 SGHDN and CDR2 FVKESK. CDR3 protein: CASSQLQNTEAFF. CDR3 nucleotides: TGTGCCAGCAGCCAATTACAGAACACTGAAGCTTTCTTT.

The rearrangement uses TRBV5-6 and TRBJ1-5; D is perhaps TRBD1 (5 bases). V lost 4 bases, J lost 9 bases, and 11 bases lay in between. From germline, CDR1 is SGHDT and CDR2 YYEEEE. This CDR3 has 12 residues. As DNA, the CDR3 is TGTGCCAGCAGCCCCCACCAGGGGCCCCAGCATTTT. Translation: CASSPHQGPQHF.

The rearrangement links TRBV7-9 to TRBJ2-1; TRBD2 agrees at 8 bases. The CDR3 is 13 amino acids. Trimming took 6 bases from V and 9 from J; bases not matched to a gene: 7. Germline CDR1 SEHNR, CDR2 FQNEAQ (reference sequence). The CDR3 reads CASRSGLAGEQFF. The CDR3 DNA sequence: TGTGCCAGCAGAAGTGGACTAGCTGGTGAGCAGTTCTTC. The full variable domain, its missing parts supplied by reference TRBV7-9 and TRBJ2-1, is DTGVSQNPRHKITKRGQNVTFRCDPISEHNRLYWYRQTLGQGPEFLTYFQNEAQLEKSRLLSDRFSAERPKGSFSTLEIQRTEQGDSAMYLCASRSGLAGEQFFGPGTRLTVL.

The chain uses TRBV11-3 and TRBJ2-3, with TRBD2 matching over 8 bases. V lost 1 base to trimming and J lost 5 bases; unmatched junction nucleotides: 5. CDR1 SGHNT and CDR2 YENEEA come from the germline V gene. CDR3 length: 15 amino acids. The CDR3 loop is CASSLAGGPVDTQYF. CDR3 DNA: TGTGCCAGCAGCTTAGCGGGAGGGCCAGTAGATACGCAGTATTTT.

This chain connects TRBV5-1 to TRBJ2-7; D not certain. This CDR3 comprises 14 residues. Trimming took off 1 base at V and 5 bases at J, with 13 bases between the two ends. From germline, CDR1 is SGHRS and CDR2 YFSETQ. CDR3 region: CASSLPSGSDEQYF. CDR3 in DNA: TGCGCCAGCAGCTTGCCCTCCGGGTCCGACGAGCAGTACTTC.

The chain carries TRBV27 and TRBJ1-5, with 9 bases identical to TRBD1. This CDR3 contains 16 residues. The V gene end was trimmed by 5 bases and the J gene end by 3 bases; junction bases not matched to a gene: 8. CDR1 is MNHEY, CDR2 SMNVEV, per germline (reference sequence). CDR3: CASSRRTGVDNQPQHF. The CDR3 DNA sequence: TGTGCCAGCAGTCGACGGACAGGGGTAGACAATCAGCCCCAGCATTTT.

This rearrangement joins TRBV5-4 to TRBJ2-5; D ambiguous. V lost 0 bases and J lost 2, with 8 bases in between. This CDR3 has 14 residues. The germline CDR1 and CDR2 sequences are SGHNT and YYREEE (reference sequence). The CDR3 DNA reads TGTGCCAGCAGCTTGGATCTAGTGCAAGAGACCCAGTACTTC. It translates to CASSLDLVQETQYF. The full variable domain, rest sourced from reference TRBV5-4 and TRBJ2-5, is ETGVTQSPTHLIKTRGQQVTLRCSSQSGHNTVSWYQQALGQGPQFIFQYYREEENGRGNFPPRFSGLQFPNYSSELNVNALELDDSALYLCASSLDLVQETQYFGPGTRLLVL.

The J gene is TRBJ1-6, the V gene TRBV12-5, with TRBD1 as a possible D gene (6 bases). The germline V gene has CDR1 LGHNT and CDR2 FRNRAP. CDR3 size: 14 residues. The V end was cut by 5 bases, the J end by 7 bases, with 12 bases between. As DNA, the CDR3 is TGTGCTAGTGGTACAGGACAGCCAAATTCACCCCTCCACTTT. Its protein is CASGTGQPNSPLHF.

The rearrangement joins TRBV23-1 to TRBJ1-4; D might be TRBD1 (5 bases). TRBV23-1 is an open reading frame whose function is uncertain. The CDR3 spans 16 residues. Deletions cut 3 bases from V and 5 bases from J, with 16 bases between. The CDR3 reads CASSHPPTATNEKLFF. CDR3 coding DNA: TGCGCCAGCAGTCACCCGCCGACAGCGACGAATGAAAAACTGTTTTTT.

This rearrangement joins TRBV27 to TRBJ1-4, with TRBD1 as a possible D gene (5 bases). V shed 6 bases and J shed 4 bases, with 12 bases lying between them. The CDR3 is 14 residues long. Germline lookup yields CDR1 MNHEY and CDR2 SMNVEV (reference sequence). The CDR3 DNA reads TGTGCCAGCAGGCCGCAGGGAATTAATGAAAAACTGTTTTTT. Its protein product is CASRPQGINEKLFF.

The chain uses TRBV6-4 and TRBJ1-1; a possible D gene is TRBD1 (5 bases). The ends were cut back, 7 bases at V and 4 bases at J, with 19 bases in the middle. Looked up from germline, CDR1 is MRHNA and CDR2 is SNTAGT. The CDR3 contains 15 residues. CDR3 DNA sequence: TGTGCCAGCACCACCCCGGGACGCGGGAGCACTGAAGCTTTCTTT. Its translation is CASTTPGRGSTEAFF.

The V and J genes are TRBV3-1 (or the pseudogene TRBV3-2) and TRBJ2-3, with TRBD1 matching over 8 bases. The CDR3 runs 15 residues. From germline, CDR1 is LGHDT and CDR2 YNNKEL (reference sequence). The V segment lost 5 bases and the J segment 1 base; nucleotides outside the gene matches: 5. The CDR3 DNA reads TGTGCCAGCAGCATTTCAGGGGGCGGCACAGATACGCAGTATTTT. Translation gives CASSISGGGTDTQYF.

The chain has TRBV5-5 and TRBJ1-5, with TRBD1 matching 7 bases. V lost 4 bases to trimming and J lost 7 bases; unmatched junction nucleotides: 5. The CDR3 runs to 13 residues. Germline CDR1 SGHKS, CDR2 YYEKEE (reference sequence). The CDR3 DNA follows: TGTGCCAGCAGCGTTACAGGGGCCCAGCCCCAGCATTTT. Protein: CASSVTGAQPQHF.

This clone occurred once. This chain uses TRBV5-4 with TRBJ1-1; TRBD1 agrees at 10 bases. This CDR3 is 17 amino acids long. Trimming cost V 4 bases and J 3 bases; bases outside gene matches: 12. Germline CDR1 SGHNT, CDR2 YYREEE (reference sequence). CDR3 residues: CASSLDRGRRLDTEAFF. The CDR3 nucleotides read TGTGCCAGCAGCCTCGACAGGGGGCGCAGGTTGGACACTGAAGCTTTCTTT.

The gene calls are TRBV5-4 and TRBJ2-1, with D perhaps matching TRBD2 (6 bases). In germline, CDR1 is SGHNT, CDR2 YYREEE (reference sequence). Trimming removed 4 bases from V and 6 bases from J, with 17 bases in between. CDR3 length equals 15 residues. CDR3: CASSAGLPSSNEQFF. The CDR3 region has the DNA TGTGCCAGCAGCGCGGGACTTCCCAGCTCCAATGAGCAGTTCTTC. Supplemented by reference TRBV5-4 and TRBJ2-1, the full variable domain reads ETGVTQSPTHLIKTRGQQVTLRCSSQSGHNTVSWYQQALGQGPQFIFQYYREEENGRGNFPPRFSGLQFPNYSSELNVNALELDDSALYLCASSAGLPSSNEQFFGPGTRLTVL.

CDR3: CASSQEPRLGTEQFF. The DNA for the CDR3 is TGCGCCAGCAGCCAAGAACCCAGGTTAGGCACTGAGCAGTTCTTC. The chain couples TRBV4-1 to TRBJ2-1; D is uncertain. Trimming stripped 0 bases from V and 9 bases from J, with 15 bases between. The CDR3 is made up of 15 amino acids. CDR1 and CDR2 from the germline V gene are MGHRA and YSYEKL.

The chain employs TRBV27 and TRBJ2-3; 12 bases map to TRBD1. The germline V gene encodes CDR1 MNHEY and CDR2 SMNVEV (reference sequence). This CDR3 contains 14 residues. V was pared by 3 bases and J by 9 bases, with 4 bases of the junction left unmatched. The CDR3 DNA reads as TGTGCCAGCAGTTTGGGACAGGGGGCGGGGACGCAGTATTTT. It codes for CASSLGQGAGTQYF.

V and J are TRBV28 and TRBJ1-2, with a weak D call TRBD1 (6 bases). V lost 3 bases to trimming and J lost 4 bases, with 15 bases between them. The CDR3 totals 15 residues. Germline CDR1 reads MDHEN; CDR2 reads SYDVKM. In DNA, the CDR3 is TGTGCCAGCAGTTTTCCGATGCGGGGGCTCTATGGCTACACCTTC. Amino acids: CASSFPMRGLYGYTF.

This clone was seen just once. The J gene is TRBJ2-2, the V gene TRBV7-9, with a possible D match to TRBD1 (5 bases). Germline lookup yields CDR1 SEHNR and CDR2 FQNEAQ (reference sequence). The CDR3 length is 14 residues. V lost 5 bases to trimming and J lost 6 bases, with 13 bases between them. CDR3 region: CASSTEGAAGELFF. In DNA, the CDR3 is TGTGCCAGCAGCACGGAAGGGGCGGCCGGGGAGCTGTTTTTT.

The chain couples TRBV11-2 to TRBJ2-1, with D unclear. Trimming shortened V by 3 bases and J by 1 base, and 10 bases separated the two germline ends. In germline, CDR1 is SGHAT, CDR2 FQNNGV. The CDR3 length is 15 residues. The CDR3 loop is CASSFDPTSYNEQFF. CDR3 bases: TGTGCCAGCAGCTTTGATCCCACATCCTACAATGAGCAGTTCTTC. The complete variable domain, with remaining parts taken from reference TRBV11-2 and TRBJ2-1, reads EAGVAQSPRYKIIEKRQSVAFWCNPISGHATLYWYQQILGQGPKLLIQFQNNGVVDDSQLPKDRFSAERLKGVDSTLKIQPAKLEDSAVYLCASSFDPTSYNEQFFGPGTRLTVL.

The rearrangement uses TRBV10-1 and TRBJ2-1, with TRBD2 matching 7 bases. This CDR3 has 13 amino acids. Trimming at V came to 3 bases and at J to 9 bases, leaving 5 bases not matched to a gene. The germline V gene has CDR1 WNHNN and CDR2 SYGVQD (reference sequence). In nucleotides, the CDR3 is TGCGCCAGCAGTGAAAGCGGGAAACTTGAGCAGTTCTTC. This translates into CASSESGKLEQFF.

The rearrangement uses TRBV28 and TRBJ2-3; D gene ambiguous. The CDR3 runs to 12 residues. Germline V CDR1 and CDR2: MDHEN, SYDVKM. V lost 3 bases, J lost 6 bases, and 7 bases lay in between. Here the CDR3 DNA reads TGTGCCAGCAGTTTTGCGGTGGATACGCAGTATTTT. This translates into CASSFAVDTQYF.